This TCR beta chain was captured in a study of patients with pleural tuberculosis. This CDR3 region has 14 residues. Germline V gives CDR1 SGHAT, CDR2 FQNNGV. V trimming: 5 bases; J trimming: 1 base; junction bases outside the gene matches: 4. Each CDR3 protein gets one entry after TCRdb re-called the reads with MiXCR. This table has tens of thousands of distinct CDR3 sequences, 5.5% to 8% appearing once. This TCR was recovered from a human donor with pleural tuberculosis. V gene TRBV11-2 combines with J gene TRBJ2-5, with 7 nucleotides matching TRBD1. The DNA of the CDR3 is TGTGCCAGCAGCCCAGGGGGAGCCCAAGAGACCCAGTACTTC. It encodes CASSPGGAQETQYF.